What follows are 9 T cell receptor beta chains derived from one specimen sequenced in a study of CD4 T cells in relation to SARS-CoV-2 and coronaviruses. Produced via immunoSEQ multiplex PCR; TCRdb's table is partial and in-frame only. The profile shows about 56,000 clones, around 90% of them singletons. What was sequenced was naive CD4+ T cells from PBMCs. Noted subset: naive CD4+ T cells isolated by negative enrichment. Receptors originate from an adult with COVID-19.

The V gene is TRBV9, the J gene TRBJ2-2; 9 bases match TRBD2. Germline V gene sequence: CDR1 SGDLS, CDR2 YYNGEE. V lost 2 bases and J lost 7; bases outside the gene matches: 9. This CDR3 comprises 16 residues. In DNA form, the CDR3 reads TGTGCCAGCAGCGTTCGAGCGGGAGGTGTCGGCGGGGAGCTGTTTTTT. It translates to CASSVRAGGVGGELFF. Full variable domain (outside the CDR3, taken from reference TRBV9 and TRBJ2-2): DSGVTQTPKHLITATGQRVTLRCSPRSGDLSVYWYQQSLDQGLQFLIQYYNGEERAKGNILERFSAQQFPDLHSELNLSSLELGDSALYFCASSVRAGGVGGELFFGEGSRLTVL.

The CDR3 is CASSFIHSGMNTEAFF. DNA of the CDR3: TGTGCCAGCAGCTTTATTCACAGTGGGATGAACACTGAAGCTTTCTTT. The chain has TRBV5-4 and TRBJ1-1; D is unclear. V was shortened by 2 bases and J by 0 bases, with 14 bases between the two germline ends. There are 16 residues in the CDR3. Germline V gene data show CDR1 as SGHNT and CDR2 as YYREEE (reference sequence).

The CDR3: CASSKRLANTGELFF. In DNA, the CDR3 is TGTGCCAGCAGCAAAAGACTCGCAAACACCGGGGAGCTGTTTTTT. V usage is TRBV7-9 and J usage is TRBJ2-2; D is unresolved. This CDR3 region has 15 residues. The V and J ends lost 5 bases and 2 bases respectively, with 12 bases between them. In germline, CDR1 is SEHNR, CDR2 FQNEAQ (reference sequence).

The chain carries TRBV27 and TRBJ1-5; unclear D gene. The CDR3 is made up of 17 amino acids. Trimming removed 5 bases at V and 0 bases at J, with 17 bases between. Germline V gives CDR1 MNHEY, CDR2 SMNVEV (reference sequence). In DNA form, the CDR3 reads TGTGCCAGCAGTGAAACCGGACGGACGAATAGCAATCAGCCCCAGCATTTT. This gives the protein CASSETGRTNSNQPQHF.

This clone was counted a single time. The rearrangement uses TRBV28 and TRBJ1-2; D ambiguous. This CDR3 region has 15 residues. Germline V gives CDR1 MDHEN, CDR2 SYDVKM. V lost 6 bases to trimming and J lost 7 bases, with 21 bases between them. The CDR3 nucleotides are TGTGCCAGCAGCGATTCATACGCACCGGGAGGTGGCTACACCTTC. This encodes CASSDSYAPGGGYTF.

The chain combines TRBV18 with TRBJ1-5; the D is unclear. Deletions cut 3 bases from V and 5 bases from J, with 11 bases between. The germline V gene has CDR1 KGHSH and CDR2 LQKENI. The CDR3 length is 14 residues. CDR3: CASSPSLSYQPQHF. CDR3 nucleotide sequence: TGTGCCAGCTCACCGTCTCTATCTTATCAGCCCCAGCATTTT.

The J gene is TRBJ2-2, the V gene TRBV25-1; TRBD2 agrees at 12 bases. V was clipped by 7 bases and J by 0 bases; unmatched bases: 6. The CDR3 has 17 amino acids. From germline, CDR1 is MGHDK and CDR2 SYGVNS. The CDR3 is CASNRLAGAANTGELFF. The CDR3 DNA follows: TGTGCCAGCAACCGACTAGCGGGAGCCGCGAACACCGGGGAGCTGTTTTTT.

V gene TRBV7-3 combines with J gene TRBJ2-7; the D gene is possibly TRBD2 (5 bases). Germline V gene data show CDR1 as SGHTA and CDR2 as FQGTGA. This CDR3 comprises 15 residues. The ends were cut back, 2 bases at V and 2 bases at J, with 13 bases in the middle. The CDR3 reads CASSLGGSGPYEQYF. Written as DNA, the CDR3 is TGTGCCAGCAGCTTAGGTGGCAGCGGCCCCTACGAGCAGTACTTC.

This rearrangement joins TRBV30 to TRBJ2-3, with 8 bases matching TRBD2. V was pared by 0 bases and J by 5 bases, with 7 bases of the junction left unmatched. This CDR3 is 15 amino acids long. Germline CDR1 reads GTSNPN; CDR2 reads SVGIG (reference sequence). The CDR3 nucleotides read TGTGCCTGGAGTGTAGGTCCCGGGGGGGAAGATACGCAGTATTTT. Encoded protein: CAWSVGPGGEDTQYF.